The next 28 T cell receptor beta chains were all read from a single sample in a study of T cell responses to AZD1222 COVID-19 vaccine. Libraries were prepared by immunoSEQ multiplex PCR; TCRdb keeps only in-frame clonotypes and omits some of them. The sample holds approximately 200,000 clones, roughly nine tenths seen once. The sample consisted of peripheral blood, taken 28 days after the second AZD1222 dose. These receptors all come from an adult who received the AZD1222 COVID-19 vaccine.

In its sample, this clone was seen once. The CDR3 DNA is TGTGCCAGTAGTACGGGGACGGCGCACGAGCAGTACTTC. Its translation: CASSTGTAHEQYF. This chain uses TRBV19 with TRBJ2-7; D is possibly TRBD1 or TRBD2 (5 bases each). CDR3 length: 13 amino acids. In germline, CDR1 is LNHDA, CDR2 SQIVND (reference sequence). V was clipped by 4 bases and J by 5 bases, with 12 bases between them.

This clone has more than one count but fewer than ten. The genes are TRBV28 and TRBJ1-4; D is unclear. The CDR3 is 10 residues long. Germline assignment: CDR1 MDHEN and CDR2 SYDVKM. The V gene lost 8 bases and the J gene lost 8 bases, with 6 bases spanning the gap. The CDR3 is CASEGEKLFF. In DNA, the CDR3 is TGTGCCAGCGAAGGGGAAAAACTGTTTTTT. The full variable domain, in which reference TRBV28 and TRBJ1-4 provide the parts outside the CDR3, is DVKVTQSSRYLVKRTGEKVFLECVQDMDHENMFWYRQDPGLGLRLIYFSYDVKMKEKGDIPEGYSVSREKKERFSLILESASTNQTSMYLCASEGEKLFFGSGTQLSVL.

The chain carries TRBV7-2 and TRBJ2-5, with D uncertain. This CDR3 contains 18 residues. V lost 1 base and J 2 bases, leaving 20 bases between the germline ends. Germline loops: CDR1 SGHTA, CDR2 FQGNSA. The DNA for the CDR3 is TGTGCCAGCAGCTTAGGGACCTCTAAGGGTACGCGACAAGAGACCCAGTACTTC. This sequence encodes CASSLGTSKGTRQETQYF.

The V and J genes are TRBV3-1 (or the pseudogene TRBV3-2) and TRBJ1-1; tentative D call: TRBD1 (5 bases). CDR1 is LGHDT, CDR2 YNNKEL, per germline (reference sequence). The CDR3 consists of 12 residues. Trimming pared 6 bases from V and 9 bases from J, leaving 14 bases between. The CDR3 DNA reads TGTGCCAGCAGTAGAACTCAGGGCCAAGCTTTCTTT. It codes for CASSRTQGQAFF.

V is TRBV7-2 and J is TRBJ2-7; 10 bases agree with TRBD2. This CDR3 has 17 amino acids. Trimming removed 0 bases from V and 6 bases from J; junction bases left unmatched: 11. Germline V gene lookup returns CDR1 SGHTA and CDR2 FQGNSA. In nucleotides, the CDR3 is TGTGCCAGCAGCTTAGCATCTAGCGGGAGAAGGGGGGGCGAGCAGTACTTC. Protein product: CASSLASSGRRGGEQYF.

V gene TRBV28 combines with J gene TRBJ1-6; no firm D call. The length of the CDR3 is 14 residues. V shed 6 bases and J shed 3 bases, with 9 bases lying between them. Germline V lookup: CDR1 MDHEN, CDR2 SYDVKM. The DNA for the CDR3 is TGTGCCAGCAGACTTGGCCTCTATAATTCACCCCTCCACTTT. The encoded protein is CASRLGLYNSPLHF.

This chain connects TRBV25-1 to TRBJ1-2; D not resolved. The CDR3 sequence is 14 residues long. V was pared by 6 bases and J by 4 bases, with 15 bases between. Looked up from germline, CDR1 is MGHDK and CDR2 is SYGVNS. CDR3 nucleotides: TGTGCCAGCAGCCAGGATTGGGAATTCTATGGCTACACCTTC. It is translated as CASSQDWEFYGYTF.

The V call is TRBV28, the J call TRBJ1-5; 10 positions agree with TRBD1. Unmatched junction bases numbered 2, after V lost 1 base and J lost 8 bases. The CDR3 has 14 amino acids. The germline gives CDR1 MDHEN, CDR2 SYDVKM. The CDR3 sequence is CASSLLGTGEPQHF. In DNA form, the CDR3 reads TGTGCCAGCAGTTTATTAGGGACAGGGGAGCCCCAGCATTTT.

The chain recombines TRBV5-1 with TRBJ2-7, with D possibly being TRBD2 (5 bases). Trimming shortened V by 4 bases and J by 4 bases, and 12 bases separated the two germline ends. Germline CDR1 reads SGHRS; CDR2 reads YFSETQ. The CDR3 is 13 amino acids. The CDR3 bases are TGCGCCAGCAGCACGGGGTTTAGGTACGAGCAGTACTTC. Its protein product is CASSTGFRYEQYF.

Comment on this clone: One end of the junction varies from germline; a read error may be responsible. The chain recombines TRBV7-2 with TRBJ2-7, with unresolved D. The V gene's germline CDR1 is SGHTA and CDR2 FQGNSA. The CDR3 loop spans 13 amino acids. Here the CDR3 reads CASSLGGRRFLLF. The DNA of the CDR3 is TGTGCCAGCAGCTTAGGTGGTCGGCGATTTCTCTTATTC.

The chain couples TRBV28 to TRBJ2-6; the D call may be TRBD1 or TRBD2 (6 bases each). The germline gives CDR1 MDHEN, CDR2 SYDVKM. The CDR3 loop spans 17 amino acids. V was shortened by 7 bases and J by 2 bases, with 18 bases between the two germline ends. The CDR3 protein is CASTLRQGRTGANVLTF. The CDR3 nucleotides read TGTGCCAGCACCCTAAGGCAGGGGAGGACTGGGGCCAACGTCCTGACTTTC.

The chain links TRBV18 to TRBJ1-4; 7 bases align to TRBD1. The CDR3 extends over 11 amino acids. Per germline, CDR1 KGHSH and CDR2 LQKENI. After removal of 6 bases from V and 14 bases from J, the junction contained 6 bases not matched to a gene. CDR3 DNA sequence: TGTGCCAGCTCCCTGAACAGGGGCCTGTTTTTT. Translation: CASSLNRGLFF.

The rearrangement joins TRBV4-2 to TRBJ1-4, with D possibly being TRBD1 (5 bases). The germline gives CDR1 LGHNA, CDR2 YNFKEQ. V was trimmed by 0 bases and J by 3 bases, leaving 11 bases between them. This CDR3 contains 16 residues. Written as DNA, the CDR3 is TGTGCCAGCAGCCAAGATTTGGGGCGGGCTAATGAAAAACTGTTTTTT. Translation: CASSQDLGRANEKLFF.

The chain employs TRBV20-1 and TRBJ2-7; no clear D. Germline loops: CDR1 DFQATT, CDR2 SNEGSKA (reference sequence). Trimming removed 5 bases at V and 7 bases at J, with 9 bases between. The CDR3 spans 10 residues. The CDR3: CSALVGEQYF. The CDR3 DNA follows: TGCAGTGCTCTGGTGGGAGAGCAGTACTTC.

The rearrangement joins TRBV5-1 to TRBJ2-3, with TRBD2 identical over 8 bases. Germline CDR1 is SGHRS and CDR2 is YFSETQ. This CDR3 is 15 amino acids long. V was pared by 4 bases and J by 5 bases, with 9 bases of the junction left unmatched. The CDR3: CASSTSGPRGDTQYF. Here the CDR3 DNA reads TGCGCCAGCAGCACTAGCGGCCCGAGAGGAGATACGCAGTATTTT.

The chain combines TRBV18 with TRBJ1-1, with D possibly TRBD1 on 6 matching bases. Germline V gene data show CDR1 as KGHSH and CDR2 as LQKENI. Trimming cost V 5 bases and J 1 base, with 8 bases left between them. The CDR3 is made up of 13 amino acids. CDR3 bases: TGTGCCAGCTCAAGAGGGGGGAACACTGAAGCTTTCTTT. Translated: CASSRGGNTEAFF.

The chain uses TRBV5-1 and TRBJ2-3, with D unclear. The V gene's germline CDR1 is SGHRS and CDR2 YFSETQ. The CDR3 has 15 residues. With 0 bases removed from V and 0 bases from J, the gap between germline ends came to 8 bases. In nucleotides, the CDR3 is TGCGCCAGCAGCTTGGAAGGGTATAGCACAGATACGCAGTATTTT. Encoded protein: CASSLEGYSTDTQYF.

The rearrangement joins TRBV7-2 to TRBJ2-1; 8 nucleotides line up with TRBD1. The germline V gene encodes CDR1 SGHTA and CDR2 FQGNSA. The trim removed 4 bases at V and 4 bases at J, leaving 9 bases unmatched. The CDR3 is made up of 16 amino acids. CDR3 in DNA: TGTGCCAGCAGCTGGACAGGGCCCTTAACTTACAATGAGCAGTTCTTC. It translates to CASSWTGPLTYNEQFF.

The chain joins TRBV9 to TRBJ1-3, with D tentatively TRBD1 (5 bases). The V end lost 0 bases, the J end lost 2 bases, and 6 bases lay between the germline ends. Germline assignment: CDR1 SGDLS and CDR2 YYNGEE. This CDR3 spans 14 amino acids. DNA of the CDR3: TGTGCCAGCAGCGTAGGGGGGACTGGAAACACCATATATTTT. This codes for CASSVGGTGNTIYF. The full variable domain, in which reference TRBV9 and TRBJ1-3 provide the parts outside the CDR3, is DSGVTQTPKHLITATGQRVTLRCSPRSGDLSVYWYQQSLDQGLQFLIQYYNGEERAKGNILERFSAQQFPDLHSELNLSSLELGDSALYFCASSVGGTGNTIYFGEGSWLTVV.

This CDR3 reads CASSQRGSTDTQYF. CDR3 DNA: TGTGCCAGCAGCCAGCGGGGAAGCACAGATACGCAGTATTTT. V is TRBV28 and J is TRBJ2-3; 7 nucleotides align to TRBD2. V gave up 6 bases and J gave up 0 bases; unmatched junction bases: 3. This CDR3 contains 14 residues. The V gene's germline CDR1 is MDHEN and CDR2 SYDVKM.

This chain connects TRBV7-9 to TRBJ2-2; the D is unclear. The CDR3 length is 15 residues. Germline V gene data show CDR1 as SEHNR and CDR2 as FQNEAQ (reference sequence). V was shortened by 5 bases and J by 5 bases, with 15 bases between the two germline ends. This CDR3 reads CASSNAPTRTGELFF. For the CDR3, the DNA is TGTGCCAGCAGCAATGCCCCCACCAGAACCGGGGAGCTGTTTTTT.

The CDR3 DNA is TGCGCCAGCAGTCTTAAGGGACAGGGGATCACTGAAGCTTTCTTT. Translated: CASSLKGQGITEAFF. This sequence joins TRBV5-1 and TRBJ1-1; 10 bases align to TRBD1. This CDR3 is 15 amino acids long. CDR1 is SGHRS and CDR2 is YFSETQ in the germline V gene. Losses at the gene ends were 5 bases for V and 4 bases for J; bases not matched to a gene: 8.

The V gene is TRBV28, the J gene TRBJ2-7, with 9 bases that match TRBD2. This CDR3 has 14 residues. CDR1 is MDHEN and CDR2 is SYDVKM in the germline V gene. J lost 7 bases, V lost 3 bases, and 7 bases had no gene match. This CDR3 reads CASSFIAGVGEQYF. Written as DNA, the CDR3 is TGTGCCAGCAGTTTTATAGCGGGAGTGGGGGAGCAGTACTTC.

The genes are TRBV27 and TRBJ2-1, with D possibly TRBD2 on 5 matching bases. V was shortened by 5 bases and J by 0 bases, with 17 bases between the two germline ends. The CDR3 is made up of 17 amino acids. Germline V gives CDR1 MNHEY, CDR2 SMNVEV (reference sequence). The chain's CDR3 is CASSKEGGRRSYNEQFF. The CDR3 DNA is TGTGCCAGCAGTAAAGAAGGCGGGCGACGCTCCTACAATGAGCAGTTCTTC.

This clone is a singleton in its sample. This chain joins TRBV2 and TRBJ2-1, with D possibly matching TRBD2 (6 bases). CDR3 length equals 13 residues. Germline CDR1 reads SNHLY; CDR2 reads FYNNEI. Trimming removed 6 bases at V and 10 bases at J, with 16 bases between. CDR3 in DNA: TGTGCCAGCAGCCAGGGACTCCCGGCGGAGCAGTTCTTC. Protein sequence: CASSQGLPAEQFF.

The chain is built from TRBV28 and TRBJ2-1; 7 nucleotides align to TRBD2. V was pared by 6 bases and J by 6 bases, with 14 bases of the junction left unmatched. CDR1 and CDR2 from the germline V gene are MDHEN and SYDVKM. The CDR3 spans 16 residues. CDR3 nucleotide sequence: TGTGCCAGCAGGCCTTCATCCACCCGACTAGCCAATGAGCAGTTCTTC. Translation: CASRPSSTRLANEQFF.

The CDR3 DNA reads TGTGCCACCAGCAGAACAGGGTATGGCTACACCTTC. Amino acids: CATSRTGYGYTF. The V gene is TRBV15, the J gene TRBJ1-2; D is perhaps TRBD1 (6 bases). The CDR3 has 12 amino acids. Between the trimmed V and J ends, which lost 2 bases and 5 bases, there was a span of 6 bases. Germline V gene data show CDR1 as LNHNV and CDR2 as YYDKDF (reference sequence).

The J gene is TRBJ2-7, the V gene TRBV7-2; a weak D match, TRBD2 (6 bases). The CDR3 covers 16 residues. Germline V gene lookup returns CDR1 SGHTA and CDR2 FQGNSA. V shed 5 bases and J shed 1 base, with 18 bases lying between them. CDR3 nucleotides: TGTGCCAGCAGCCCACGTGGGTCGGCGGGGTCCTACGAGCAGTACTTC. It codes for CASSPRGSAGSYEQYF.